Listed below are T cell receptor beta chains from one sample, sequenced in a study. TCRdb re-called the 5' RACE reads with MiXCR, one entry per CDR3 protein. Of 25,000 to 40,000 distinct CDR3 sequences in the sample, roughly 26% were seen once. What was sequenced was naive CD4+ T cells sorted from a lymph node. Every receptor here comes from a female donor with breast cancer. Both conserved end residues are part of each CDR3. The order of the fields is D gene, clone size, J gene, V gene, CDR3 protein, CDR3 DNA. A D gene is named only where the DNA matches it firmly. Clone size is shown for a subset of rows, as once, few, many or a class of expanded clone.

NA NA TRBJ2-7 TRBV6-5 CASSYYRVPASYEQYF TGTGCCAGCAGTTATTATCGAGTGCCAGCATCCTACGAGCAGTACTTC
TRBD1 medium-sized TRBJ2-1 TRBV3-1 CASSHDRVGEQFF TGTGCCAGCAGCCACGACAGGGTTGGTGAGCAGTTCTTC
TRBD1 NA TRBJ2-7 TRBV9 CTSSVGTGDYEQYF TGTACCAGCAGCGTGGGGACAGGGGACTACGAGCAGTACTTC
NA medium-sized TRBJ2-1 TRBV5-1 CASSWTGSSYNEQFF TGCGCCAGCAGCTGGACCGGGAGCTCCTACAATGAGCAGTTCTTC
NA few TRBJ2-1 TRBV12-3/TRBV12-4 CASSLTGFPADEQFF TGTGCCAGCAGTTTGACAGGATTCCCCGCCGATGAGCAGTTCTTC
NA few TRBJ2-1 TRBV27 CASRTTNEQFF TGTGCCAGCAGGACTACGAATGAGCAGTTCTTC
NA medium-sized TRBJ2-1 TRBV9 CASSPSDSYNEQFF TGTGCCAGCAGCCCCTCGGACAGCTACAATGAGCAGTTCTTC
NA NA TRBJ2-4 TRBV20-1 CSAQQGVVTKNIQYF TGCAGTGCTCAACAGGGCGTGGTGACCAAAAACATTCAGTACTTC
TRBD1 NA TRBJ2-7 TRBV6-5 CASSYSLPGQGYEQYF TGTGCCAGCAGTTACTCGCTACCTGGACAGGGCTACGAGCAGTACTTC
NA many TRBJ2-1 TRBV5-1 CASSSGRNNEQFF TGCGCCAGCAGCTCCGGGAGAAACAATGAGCAGTTCTTC
NA once TRBJ1-5 TRBV18 CASSPGLNQPQHF TGTGCCAGCTCACCAGGCCTCAATCAGCCCCAGCATTTT
NA NA TRBJ1-2 TRBV4-1 CASSQLPRSPQYGYTF TGCGCCAGCAGCCAGCTACCGAGGTCGCCCCAATATGGCTACACCTTC
NA few TRBJ1-5 TRBV27 CASSGSGGMNQPQHF TGTGCCAGCAGTGGTAGTGGGGGAATGAATCAGCCCCAGCATTTT
TRBD1 few TRBJ2-7 TRBV5-1 CASSSTGTGAEQYF TGCGCCAGCAGCTCTACCGGGACAGGGGCCGAGCAGTACTTC
NA few TRBJ2-5 TRBV6-5 CASSYDSEETQYF TGTGCCAGCAGTTACGACAGTGAAGAGACCCAGTACTTC
NA NA TRBJ2-3 TRBV20-1 CSAREAGYQYF TGCAGTGCTAGAGAGGCAGGGTATCAGTATTTT
TRBD1 NA TRBJ2-3 TRBV13 CASSLRDSGTDTQYF TGTGCCAGCAGCTTACGGGACAGTGGCACAGATACGCAGTATTTT
NA many TRBJ1-1 TRBV7-2 CASSVLEGTEAFF TGTGCCAGCAGCGTCCTTGAGGGGACTGAAGCTTTCTTT
TRBD2 many TRBJ2-5 TRBV6-5 CASSYLGEGTQYF TGTGCCAGCAGTTACCTCGGGGAGGGGACCCAGTACTTC
TRBD2 few TRBJ2-3 TRBV4-2 CASSQVSSGLSTDTQYF TGTGCCAGCAGCCAAGTTTCTAGCGGGCTTAGCACAGATACGCAGTATTTT
TRBD1 many TRBJ2-5 TRBV7-3 CASSWTGKETQYF TGTGCCAGCAGCTGGACAGGGAAAGAGACCCAGTACTTC
NA NA TRBJ2-2 TRBV7-3 CASSFGGELFF TGTGCCAGCAGCTTCGGCGGGGAGCTGTTTTTT
NA NA TRBJ1-2 TRBV18 CASSTNRAGGYTF TGTGCCAGCTCAACCAACAGGGCGGGCGGCTACACCTTC
TRBD2 many TRBJ2-2 TRBV4-1 CASRASGTGELFF TGCGCCAGCCGGGCTAGCGGGACCGGGGAGCTGTTTTTT
NA few TRBJ1-6 TRBV12-3/TRBV12-4 CASSLDSFPGSTYNSPLHF TGTGCCAGCAGTCTGGACAGCTTTCCGGGGTCGACCTATAATTCACCCCTCCACTTT
TRBD2 NA TRBJ2-5 TRBV20-1 CSARDEAGASEETQYF TGCAGTGCTAGAGATGAAGCGGGAGCTTCGGAAGAGACCCAGTACTTC
TRBD1 many TRBJ1-5 TRBV12-3/TRBV12-4 CASTSGGDQPQHF TGTGCCAGCACCTCAGGGGGGGATCAGCCCCAGCATTTT
NA NA TRBJ1-2 TRBV2 CASSTGQNYGYTF TGTGCCAGCAGCACCGGACAGAACTATGGCTACACCTTC
NA few TRBJ2-7 TRBV4-1 CASSQGLAPGEQYF TGCGCCAGCAGCCAAGGGCTAGCACCGGGGGAGCAGTACTTC
NA NA TRBJ2-3 TRBV28 CASSAPRQAIRDTQYF TGTGCCAGCAGTGCCCCCAGACAGGCTATAAGGGATACGCAGTATTTT
NA NA TRBJ2-7 TRBV3-2 CASSLVNF TGTGCCAGCAGCCTCGTTAACTTC
NA many TRBJ1-5 TRBV9 CASSSDPEGQPQHF TGTGCCAGCAGTTCGGACCCGGAAGGACAGCCCCAGCATTTT
TRBD2 NA TRBJ2-1 TRBV4-2 CASSQGYAGGPNEQFF TGTGCCAGCAGCCAAGGGTATGCGGGAGGGCCCAATGAGCAGTTCTTC
TRBD2 few TRBJ2-3 TRBV6-2/TRBV6-3 CASRASGGSTDTQYF TGTGCCAGCAGGGCTAGCGGAGGGAGCACAGATACGCAGTATTTT
TRBD2 NA TRBJ2-2 TRBV9 CASSVSGLDTGELFF TGTGCCAGCAGCGTATCGGGACTAGACACCGGGGAGCTGTTTTTT
NA NA TRBJ2-7 TRBV4-3 CASSQGSGSYEQYF TGCGCCAGCAGCCAAGGAAGCGGCTCCTACGAGCAGTACTTC
NA NA TRBJ2-7 TRBV5-6 CASSPGASTYEQYF TGTGCCAGCAGCCCCGGGGCCAGCACCTACGAGCAGTACTTC
NA many TRBJ2-5 TRBV4-2 CASSQAEGTHETQYF TGTGCCAGCAGCCAAGCAGAGGGGACGCACGAGACCCAGTACTTC
NA NA TRBJ2-5 TRBV4-2 CASSQGIPETQYF TGTGCCAGCAGCCAAGGAATTCCAGAGACCCAGTACTTC
NA NA TRBJ2-7 TRBV5-1 CASTVEPGRGYEQYF TGCGCCAGCACCGTTGAACCGGGCCGAGGGTACGAGCAGTACTTC
NA few TRBJ1-5 TRBV12-3/TRBV12-4 CASSSSWSNQPQHF TGTGCCAGCAGTTCATCCTGGAGCAATCAGCCCCAGCATTTT
NA many TRBJ1-3 TRBV5-6 CASSWDPSGNTIYF TGTGCCAGCAGCTGGGACCCATCTGGAAACACCATATATTTT
NA few TRBJ1-6 TRBV2 CASSDGGRQNSPLHF TGTGCCAGCAGTGATGGAGGGAGACAAAATTCACCCCTCCACTTT
NA NA TRBJ2-7 TRBV30 CAWDVGSYEQYF TGTGCCTGGGACGTAGGATCCTACGAGCAGTACTTC
TRBD1 NA TRBJ2-3 TRBV11-3 CASGSTGQEASDTQYF TGTGCCAGCGGCTCAACGGGACAGGAGGCTTCAGATACGCAGTATTTT
NA medium-sized TRBJ2-3 TRBV9 CASSVGGILTDTQYF TGTGCCAGCAGCGTAGGTGGCATACTCACAGATACGCAGTATTTT
TRBD2 NA TRBJ2-1 TRBV2 CASRSSGGDEQFF TGTGCCAGCAGGTCTAGCGGGGGTGATGAGCAGTTCTTC
NA NA TRBJ1-3 TRBV7-8 CASSKRGGNTIYF TGTGCCAGTTCAAAACGGGGTGGAAACACCATATATTTT
NA NA TRBJ1-1 TRBV6-1 CASSPSRDITEAFF TGTGCCAGCAGTCCTTCCCGGGACATCACTGAAGCTTTCTTT
TRBD2 few TRBJ2-7 TRBV20-1 CSASSGGLSYEQYF TGCAGTGCTTCTAGCGGGGGGCTCTCCTACGAGCAGTACTTC